This TCR beta chain came from a study of cytomegalovirus exposure and HLA in healthy donors. Background on the study: A data release that came early held roughly 80 million unique TCRs from HLA-typed donors.

Whereas donors were nominally healthy upon sampling, unrecorded immune exposures were probable. The study, taken as a whole, reports: The study listed approximately 160 cytomegalovirus-associated TCR beta chains. HLA allele associations emerged for some 16,000 TCR beta sequences in a later analysis, at 0.05 false discovery rate.

The PCR used 60 Vbeta and 13 Jbeta primers. The method was immunoSEQ multiplex PCR; TCRdb's version includes in-frame clones alone and lacks a portion of them. The table lists about 140,000 clones, roughly 75% of them singletons. Looked up from germline, CDR1 is SGHTA and CDR2 is FQGTGA. The CDR3 totals 15 residues. Deletions cut 2 bases from V and 1 base from J, with 11 bases between. About this clone itself: Antigen: not known.

The clonotype originates from a man aged 35 to 55 in good health and CMV-seronegative. Sequenced sample: PBMCs. This chain uses TRBV7-3 with TRBJ1-1, with no clear D. CDR3 DNA sequence: TGTGCCAGCAGCTTATCGGGGTCGCAGAACACTGAAGCTTTCTTT. This codes for CASSLSGSQNTEAFF.